The clone carrying this T cell receptor beta chain was detected a few times. The data were taken from a study of blood T cell repertoires in COVID-19. At the level of the study: The study drew acute and convalescent COVID-19 samples from the United States, Italy and Spain. Nucleic acid was either cDNA or gDNA, and it came from T cells, B-cell-depleted T cells, or PBMCs.

Original methodology: Reference gene primer amplification gave estimated nucleated cell counts. The table came from immunoSEQ multiplex PCR; TCRdb's copy has only in-frame clones and leaves some out. V and J calls plus clone size are reproduced from that table; the DNA served to infer D and trimming. Of roughly 70,000 clones in the sample, around 89% were seen once. This CDR3 region has 15 residues. The ends lost 5 bases at V and 3 bases at J; junction bases unmatched: 11. Germline V gene sequence: CDR1 SGHNT, CDR2 YYREEE (reference sequence). This TCR was sampled from a woman over 75 with active COVID-19. The sample was peripheral blood. The chain has TRBV5-4 and TRBJ2-7; 7 nucleotides align to TRBD1. CDR3 DNA sequence: TGTGCCAGCAGTGCGGCAGACAGGGCGGTCTACGAGCAGTACTTC. Translating gives CASSAADRAVYEQYF.